A single sample gave rise to the 29 T cell receptor beta chains below, sequenced in a study of T cell responses to AZD1222 COVID-19 vaccine (dated by TCRdb to the early 2020s). What this sample's time point label stands for: baseline before first vaccination. Explained via the paper, the treatment or condition label denotes: meningococcal conjugate vaccine given as trial control. The method behind the library was the immunoSEQ multiplex PCR assay. TCRdb re-hosts the immuneACCESS table, in-frame sequences only. Its copies lack some clones; in the studies checked, an unresolved V gene accounts for under half of them, and the cause for the rest is not known. In all, the sample holds roughly 180,000 clones, and 85% to 90% of those were seen once. The ten largest account for about 2.5% of the sample. The sequencing here drew on peripheral blood, taken on day 0 of MenACWY control vaccination. These receptors were obtained from an adult in good health.

This sequence joins TRBV2 and TRBJ2-5; D ambiguous. V lost 7 bases to trimming and J lost 5 bases, with 8 bases between them. The V gene's germline CDR1 is SNHLY and CDR2 FYNNEI. This CDR3 is built from 11 residues. CDR3 amino acids: CASKYGETQYF. The CDR3 nucleotides read TGTGCCAGCAAATACGGCGAGACCCAGTACTTC.

This sequence joins TRBV6-2 or TRBV6-3 and TRBJ1-6; no firm D call. The CDR3 length is 14 residues. The V and J ends lost 2 bases and 5 bases respectively, with 7 bases between them. CDR1 MNHEY and CDR2 SVGEGT come from the germline V gene. The CDR3 DNA reads TGTGCCAGCAGTTACACCTTCGATAATTCACCCCTCCACTTT. Encoded protein: CASSYTFDNSPLHF.

The chain uses TRBV6-4 and TRBJ2-1; 10 positions match TRBD2. The germline CDR1 and CDR2 sequences are MRHNA and SNTAGT. The CDR3 has 16 residues. V lost 2 bases to trimming and J lost 1 base; unmatched junction nucleotides: 2. The DNA for the CDR3 is TGTGCCAGCAGTGACCAAGCGGGAGGGTCCTACAATGAGCAGTTCTTC. Translation: CASSDQAGGSYNEQFF.

This chain uses TRBV3-1 (or the pseudogene TRBV3-2) with TRBJ2-1; D not certain. This CDR3 region has 15 residues. With 4 bases removed from V and 0 bases from J, the gap between germline ends came to 10 bases. CDR1 and CDR2 from the germline V gene are LGHDT and YNNKEL (reference sequence). Written as DNA, the CDR3 is TGTGCCAGCAGCCCGACCTCTGGCTCCTACAATGAGCAGTTCTTC. As protein: CASSPTSGSYNEQFF.

The gene calls are TRBV5-4 and TRBJ2-5; TRBD1 aligns across 7 bases. The CDR3 totals 15 residues. Germline CDR1 and CDR2: SGHNT and YYREEE (reference sequence). Trimming cost V 6 bases and J 2 bases; bases outside gene matches: 10. The CDR3 protein is CASTDRVGGQETQYF. The CDR3 nucleotides read TGTGCCAGCACCGACAGGGTTGGGGGTCAAGAGACCCAGTACTTC.

This clone was observed a single time. V gene TRBV6-5 combines with J gene TRBJ1-1, with TRBD1 as a possible D gene (6 bases). The germline V gene encodes CDR1 MNHEY and CDR2 SVGAGI. CDR3 length: 14 residues. V was shortened by 5 bases and J by 10 bases, with 20 bases between the two germline ends. The CDR3 region has the DNA TGTGCCAGCAGTCCTAATGGGGGCGACAGCGGAGCTTTCTTT. This translates into CASSPNGGDSGAFF.

The J gene is TRBJ1-5, the V gene TRBV28, with D possibly matching TRBD1 (5 bases). The V and J ends lost 1 base and 4 bases respectively, with 14 bases between them. This CDR3 is built from 16 residues. The germline V gene encodes CDR1 MDHEN and CDR2 SYDVKM. DNA for the CDR3: TGTGCCAGCAGTTTATCCCTGGCAGGGAGAAATCAGCCCCAGCATTTT. As protein: CASSLSLAGRNQPQHF.

CDR3 nucleotide sequence: TGTGCCAGCAGCTCCGGACACCGGGGATACGAGCAGTACTTC. This gives the protein CASSSGHRGYEQYF. This chain links TRBV9 with TRBJ2-7; the D call may be TRBD1 or TRBD2 (5 bases each). The CDR3 covers 14 residues. The V end was cut by 4 bases, the J end by 4 bases, with 15 bases between. From germline, CDR1 is SGDLS and CDR2 YYNGEE.

The chain joins TRBV7-9 to TRBJ1-2; no definite D call. The V end was cut by 5 bases, the J end by 5 bases, with 12 bases between. Germline CDR1 and CDR2: SEHNR and FQNEAQ (reference sequence). This CDR3 comprises 13 residues. In DNA, the CDR3 is TGTGCCAGCAGCCCTAGCCACCTATATGGCTACACCTTC. This encodes CASSPSHLYGYTF.

The V call is TRBV19, the J call TRBJ2-5, with 8 bases identical to TRBD2. Germline V gene sequence: CDR1 LNHDA, CDR2 SQIVND (reference sequence). V lost 4 bases and J lost 4; bases outside the gene matches: 11. This CDR3 spans 16 amino acids. The CDR3 sequence is CASSNPGGRWGETQYF. CDR3 nucleotides: TGTGCCAGTAGTAACCCTGGCGGGAGGTGGGGAGAGACCCAGTACTTC.

The DNA for the CDR3 is TGTGCCAGCAGCAGAAGCGGGAGGGTTAACTACGAGCAGTACTTC. Protein: CASSRSGRVNYEQYF. This chain links TRBV7-2 with TRBJ2-7, with 10 bases identical to TRBD2. This CDR3 is 15 amino acids long. With V trimmed by 5 bases and J by 3 bases, 7 bases remained unmatched. Germline CDR1 and CDR2: SGHTA and FQGNSA.

The genes are TRBV3-1 (or the pseudogene TRBV3-2) and TRBJ2-7; 10 nucleotides agree with TRBD2. CDR3 length: 19 residues. The germline V gene has CDR1 LGHDT and CDR2 YNNKEL (reference sequence). J lost 3 bases, V lost 2 bases, and 16 bases had no gene match. CDR3 amino acids: CASSQITDWVAGGSYEQYF. As DNA, the CDR3 is TGTGCCAGCAGCCAAATTACGGACTGGGTAGCGGGAGGTAGCTACGAGCAGTACTTC.

CDR3 in amino acids: CASSSGTGSDEQFF. CDR3 bases: TGTGCCAGTTCGTCCGGGACAGGGTCCGATGAGCAGTTCTTC. The chain carries TRBV6-5 and TRBJ2-1; 9 nucleotides match TRBD1. The germline gives CDR1 MNHEY, CDR2 SVGAGI. V lost 9 bases, J lost 8 bases, and 11 bases stayed unmatched. The CDR3 length is 14 residues.

This chain uses TRBV5-1 with TRBJ2-5; 9 nucleotides match TRBD2. The CDR3 covers 14 residues. Germline V lookup: CDR1 SGHRS, CDR2 YFSETQ. Trimming removed 4 bases from V and 3 bases from J; junction bases left unmatched: 4. CDR3 sequence (DNA): TGCGCCAGCAGCGTGGGACTAGCTGAAGAGACCCAGTACTTC. Its protein is CASSVGLAEETQYF.

The chain carries TRBV30 and TRBJ2-3; D is possibly TRBD2 (6 bases). CDR1 is GTSNPN and CDR2 is SVGIG in the germline V gene (reference sequence). V was trimmed by 5 bases and J by 5 bases, leaving 17 bases between them. The CDR3 has 14 residues. This CDR3 is CAWCSGRELDTQYF. The CDR3 DNA reads TGTGCCTGGTGCAGCGGGCGGGAATTAGATACGCAGTATTTT.

This clone was seen only once. This rearrangement joins TRBV28 to TRBJ1-5; the D is unclear. The V end was cut by 6 bases, the J end by 2 bases, with 20 bases between. CDR3 size: 17 residues. In germline, CDR1 is MDHEN, CDR2 SYDVKM. The CDR3 nucleotides read TGTGCCAGCAGCTCTATAGATGGTGGGTGGGGCAATCAGCCCCAGCATTTT. Translating it yields CASSSIDGGWGNQPQHF.

This chain connects TRBV11-2 to TRBJ2-4; D may match TRBD1 or TRBD2 (6 bases each). This CDR3 has 16 amino acids. Between the trimmed V and J ends, which lost 5 bases and 5 bases, there was a span of 19 bases. Germline V gene data show CDR1 as SGHAT and CDR2 as FQNNGV. CDR3 loop: CASSGTVTRGENIQYF. The CDR3, as DNA: TGTGCCAGCAGCGGGACCGTAACTAGGGGGGAAAACATTCAGTACTTC.

The V gene is TRBV18, the J gene TRBJ2-7; D might be TRBD1 (6 bases). V lost 9 bases, J lost 2 bases, and 11 bases lay in between. Per germline, CDR1 KGHSH and CDR2 LQKENI. The CDR3 has 12 residues. This CDR3 is CASSTGTYEQYF. In DNA, the CDR3 is TGTGCCAGTTCTACAGGGACCTACGAGCAGTACTTC. The full variable domain, its missing parts supplied by reference TRBV18 and TRBJ2-7, is NAGVMQNPRHLVRRRGQEARLRCSPMKGHSHVYWYRQLPEEGLKFMVYLQKENIIDESGMPKERFSAEFPKEGPSILRIQQVVRGDSAAYFCASSTGTYEQYFGPGTRLTVT.

The V call is TRBV4-2, the J call TRBJ2-1; 11 bases fit TRBD2. CDR3 length equals 13 residues. Looked up from germline, CDR1 is LGHNA and CDR2 is YNFKEQ. CDR3 in amino acids: CASGGAGKDEQFF. For the CDR3, the DNA is TGTGCTAGCGGGGGGGCGGGCAAGGATGAGCAGTTCTTC.

The chain is built from TRBV5-4 and TRBJ1-2, with 12 bases aligning to TRBD1. CDR1 SGHNT and CDR2 YYREEE come from the germline V gene (reference sequence). Trimming took 5 bases from V and 7 from J; bases not matched to a gene: 9. The CDR3 length is 15 residues. CDR3 in DNA: TGTGCCAGCAGATTTCCCGGGACAGGGGGCGGTGGCTACACCTTC. As protein: CASRFPGTGGGGYTF.

The table lists this clone with a count of one. This chain uses TRBV27 with TRBJ1-5, with D unresolved. Germline loops: CDR1 MNHEY, CDR2 SMNVEV (reference sequence). The germline V and J ends were trimmed by 0 bases and 3 bases, with 9 bases remaining between them. This CDR3 region has 15 residues. The CDR3 bases are TGTGCCAGCAGTTTATCGATGGCAGACAATCAGCCCCAGCATTTT. Encoded protein: CASSLSMADNQPQHF.

In its sample, this clone was seen once. The J gene is TRBJ2-2, the V gene TRBV7-6; 9 bases are a match to TRBD2. This CDR3 is built from 17 residues. V trimming: 6 bases; J trimming: 0 bases; junction bases outside the gene matches: 8. CDR1 is SGHVS and CDR2 is FNYEAQ in the germline V gene. The CDR3 coding sequence is TGTGCCAGCAGGGTTGCGCCTAGCGGGGCGAACACCGGGGAGCTGTTTTTT. Its protein is CASRVAPSGANTGELFF.

This chain uses TRBV28 with TRBJ2-7, with D tentatively TRBD1 or TRBD2 (5 bases each). CDR3 size: 15 residues. Trimming took 8 bases from V and 2 from J, leaving 19 bases between them. In germline, CDR1 is MDHEN, CDR2 SYDVKM. CDR3 DNA sequence: TGTGCCAGCGCACCGGTCAGAGGGACCCCCTACGAGCAGTACTTC. Translated, it gives CASAPVRGTPYEQYF.

CDR3 in DNA: TGTGCCAGTAGTATAGAGCTAAGGGGGTACACCGGGGAGCTGTTTTTT. It is translated as CASSIELRGYTGELFF. V gene TRBV19 combines with J gene TRBJ2-2; TRBD1 is a possible D gene (6 bases). Germline V gives CDR1 LNHDA, CDR2 SQIVND (reference sequence). Trimming shortened V by 0 bases and J by 3 bases, and 11 bases separated the two germline ends. The CDR3 has 16 amino acids.

This chain links TRBV6-6 with TRBJ2-3; D not resolved. Trimming removed 2 bases at V and 4 bases at J, with 4 bases between. The V gene's germline CDR1 is MNHNY and CDR2 SVGAGI (reference sequence). This CDR3 contains 12 residues. In DNA, the CDR3 is TGTGCCAGCAGTTACAACCCAGATACGCAGTATTTT. Translation: CASSYNPDTQYF.

This chain uses TRBV18 with TRBJ1-3; 7 nucleotides line up with TRBD1. Germline-derived CDR1 and CDR2 are KGHSH and LQKENI. The ends lost 0 bases at V and 3 bases at J; junction bases unmatched: 2. The CDR3 runs 15 residues. The CDR3 coding sequence is TGTGCCAGCTCACCACCGCACAGGGGTGGAAACACCATATATTTT. Translation gives CASSPPHRGGNTIYF.

The rearrangement uses TRBV5-6 and TRBJ1-2; D remains unclear. V lost 0 bases, J lost 4 bases, and 7 bases lay in between. The CDR3 covers 13 residues. Germline loops: CDR1 SGHDT, CDR2 YYEEEE. This CDR3 is CASSLDRRYGYTF. The CDR3 bases are TGTGCCAGCAGCTTGGACAGACGCTATGGCTACACCTTC.

This chain uses TRBV29-1 with TRBJ2-7; 9 nucleotides align to TRBD1. From germline, CDR1 is SQVTM and CDR2 ANQGSEA. CDR3 length equals 12 residues. CDR3 loop: CSVGGQGYEQYF. The CDR3 DNA sequence: TGCAGTGTGGGGGGACAGGGCTACGAGCAGTACTTC.

The chain employs TRBV30 and TRBJ2-5, with D possibly being TRBD1 (6 bases). CDR3 length: 14 amino acids. V dropped 1 base and J dropped 1 base, with 10 bases sitting between them. Germline CDR1 reads GTSNPN; CDR2 reads SVGIG (reference sequence). The CDR3 DNA reads TGTGCCTGGAGTGCCGGACAGTTCCAAGAGACCCAGTACTTC. The encoded protein is CAWSAGQFQETQYF.